Included here is one T cell receptor (beta chain) sequence, with context. Assay used: immunoSEQ multiplex PCR; TCRdb lists only in-frame clones, some missing. Here the sample spans about 100,000 clones, roughly nine tenths being singletons. The data stem from a study of T cell responses to AZD1222 COVID-19 vaccine. The receptor comes from an adult in good health. The sample was peripheral blood, taken on day 0 of MenACWY control vaccination.

In DNA, the CDR3 is TGTGCCAGTAGTATCCGGCGGGGAAACTATGGCTACACCTTC. Encoded protein: CASSIRRGNYGYTF. The chain uses TRBV19 and TRBJ1-2; D is unclear. This CDR3 is built from 14 residues. V lost 3 bases, J lost 2 bases, and 10 bases lay in between. Germline CDR1 LNHDA, CDR2 SQIVND (reference sequence).